The 7 T cell receptor beta chains below come from one sample, sequenced in a study of cytomegalovirus exposure and HLA in healthy donors. Using immunoSEQ multiplex PCR, the repertoire was profiled, and TCRdb retains in-frame clones only, with some absent. There are some 67,000 clones in the sample; approximately 94% occur only once, and 0.9% to 1.2% lies in the top ten. Input material: PBMCs. The receptor set was obtained from a woman under 30 in good health and CMV-seronegative.

The chain is built from TRBV9 and TRBJ2-3, with TRBD2 identical over 11 bases. CDR1 and CDR2 from the germline V gene are SGDLS and YYNGEE. CDR3 size: 13 residues. V shed 4 bases, J shed 12 bases, and the junction held 7 bases outside the gene matches. The CDR3 protein is CASSPRTSGLQYF. CDR3 DNA sequence: TGTGCCAGCAGCCCCAGGACTAGCGGGCTCCAGTATTTT.

Written as DNA, the CDR3 is TGTGCCAGTACCCCGACAGCTAGCAATCAGCCCCAGCATTTT. This gives the protein CASTPTASNQPQHF. The chain employs TRBV19 and TRBJ1-5, with D perhaps TRBD1 (5 bases). Trimming left V 7 bases short and J 0 bases short, with 10 bases between. This CDR3 has 14 residues. Germline CDR1 reads LNHDA; CDR2 reads SQIVND (reference sequence).

The gene calls are TRBV30 and TRBJ1-1; D gene ambiguous. Germline V gene lookup returns CDR1 GTSNPN and CDR2 SVGIG (reference sequence). The V gene lost 0 bases and the J gene lost 1 base, with 6 bases spanning the gap. The CDR3 spans 13 residues. CDR3 nucleotide sequence: TGTGCCTGGAGTGTAGCGGAGAACACTGAAGCTTTCTTT. This gives the protein CAWSVAENTEAFF. The whole variable domain, filled in from reference TRBV30 and TRBJ1-1, reads SQTIHQWPATLVQPVGSPLSLECTVEGTSNPNLYWYRQAAGRGLQLLFYSVGIGQISSEVPQNLSASRPQDRQFILSSKKLLLSDSGFYLCAWSVAENTEAFFGQGTRLTVV.

This clone has a single count. The rearrangement joins TRBV28 to TRBJ1-2; 12 bases are a match to TRBD1. Trimming removed 4 bases from V and 8 bases from J; junction bases left unmatched: 8. This CDR3 region has 15 residues. The germline V gene encodes CDR1 MDHEN and CDR2 SYDVKM. The CDR3 DNA follows: TGTGCCAGCAGTTCTCCGGGACAGGGGGCCCTCGGCTACACCTTC. Protein: CASSSPGQGALGYTF.

This clone appeared once. The chain has TRBV9 and TRBJ1-1; 11 bases line up with TRBD1. CDR1 SGDLS and CDR2 YYNGEE come from the germline V gene. The CDR3 has 16 residues. V dropped 2 bases and J dropped 1; count of bases not matched to a gene: 4. CDR3 nucleotide sequence: TGTGCCAGCAGCGTTTCCGGGACAGGGGGGAACACTGAAGCTTTCTTT. Translating it yields CASSVSGTGGNTEAFF.

The chain links TRBV14 to TRBJ2-2; 8 bases fit TRBD2. Germline lookup yields CDR1 SGHDN and CDR2 FVKESK. Trimming at V came to 6 bases and at J to 1 base, leaving 10 bases not matched to a gene. This CDR3 has 17 amino acids. CDR3 loop: CASRWWGAGENTGELFF. CDR3 bases: TGTGCCAGCAGGTGGTGGGGAGCGGGGGAGAACACCGGGGAGCTGTTTTTT.

The sample holds a few counts of this clone. The V call is TRBV5-6, the J call TRBJ2-2; D call uncertain. From germline, CDR1 is SGHDT and CDR2 YYEEEE. The CDR3 runs 14 residues. Trimming removed 7 bases at V and 0 bases at J, with 10 bases between. The CDR3 DNA is TGTGCCAGCGAGCCACTCGCGAACACCGGGGAGCTGTTTTTT. This codes for CASEPLANTGELFF.